The rows below give T cell receptor beta chains drawn from one sample of a study of vaccination and CD4 T cells after COVID-19. MiXCR, applied by TCRdb to the PCR reads, yields one record per CDR3 protein. The table shows 15,000 to 20,000 distinct CDR3 sequences, with about 69% occurring only once. No cognate antigen is known for these TCRs. The specimen was CD4+ T cells from blood, cultured in vitro. Receptors originate from a human donor who had recovered from COVID-19. CDR3s include the opening cysteine and the closing phenylalanine or tryptophan. A D gene is named only where the DNA matches it firmly. Only part of the rows carry a size: once, few, many, or a class if the clone is expanded.

NA,NA,TRBV5-4,TRBJ2-7,TGTGCCAGCAGCTCCACCTCCGGGGCGCAGGAGCAGTACTTC,CASSSTSGAQEQYF
NA,NA,TRBV28,TRBJ1-1,TGTGCCAGCAGTAACCCAGGGTACCAATTGACGGCTTTCTTT,CASSNPGYQLTAFF
NA,TRBD2,TRBV10-2,TRBJ2-3,TGCGCCAGCAGACCCGGACTAGCGGGAGAGGCAGATACGCAGTATTTT,CASRPGLAGEADTQYF
NA,NA,TRBV15,TRBJ2-7,TGTGCCACCAGCAGAGAATCGGGGGACTACGAGCAGTACTTC,CATSRESGDYEQYF
once,TRBD1,TRBV19,TRBJ1-5,TGTGCCAGTAGTCTCGGGGACAGGGGACAGCCCCAGCATTTT,CASSLGDRGQPQHF
NA,NA,TRBV6-5,TRBJ1-1,TGTGCCAGCAGTTACTCGACGTGGTTGGCGAACACTGAAGCTTTCTTT,CASSYSTWLANTEAFF
NA,TRBD2,TRBV6-5,TRBJ2-5,TGTGCCAGCAGTTCCTCTAGCGGGAGTGTGAAGACCCAGTACTTC,CASSSSSGSVKTQYF
NA,TRBD2,TRBV7-9,TRBJ2-2,TGTGCCAGCAGCAGGACTAGCGTAACCGGGGAGCTGTTTTTT,CASSRTSVTGELFF
NA,NA,TRBV20-1,TRBJ2-5,TGCAGCGCCGAGGGTAGCGTGGAGACCCAGTACTTC,CSAEGSVETQYF
NA,TRBD1,TRBV24-1,TRBJ1-2,TGTGCCACCAGTGACGCGACAGGGCCCAACTATGGCTACACCTTC,CATSDATGPNYGYTF
NA,NA,TRBV21-1,TRBJ2-4,TGTGCCAGCAGCCCCCGGAGAGGTGCCAAAAACATTCAGTACTTC,CASSPRRGAKNIQYF
NA,TRBD2,TRBV4-2,TRBJ2-2,TGTGCCAGCAGCCGGGAGACTAGCGGGAACACCGGGGAGCTGTTTTTT,CASSRETSGNTGELFF
NA,TRBD2,TRBV7-2,TRBJ2-5,TGTGCCAGCAGCTTAGAGGGGGTTCTAGCGGGAGTTGGGACCCAGTACTTC,CASSLEGVLAGVGTQYF
NA,NA,TRBV6-1,TRBJ2-5,TGTGCCAGCAGACTAGTCGGTTCCCAAGAGACCCAGTACTTC,CASRLVGSQETQYF
NA,NA,TRBV7-2,TRBJ1-5,TGTGCCAGCAGCTTAGGTACGGGTAAGGGTGGCAATCAGCCCCAGCATTTT,CASSLGTGKGGNQPQHF
NA,TRBD1,TRBV28,TRBJ2-7,TGTGCCTGCCACAGGGGGCACTCCTACGAGCAGTACTTC,CACHRGHSYEQYF